This TCR beta chain is from a study of T-cell reconstitution after alpha-beta-depleted transplantation in children. Unique molecular identifiers were used in preparing the TCRbeta library. MiXCR was run by TCRdb on the PCR reads, yielding one entry per CDR3 protein. The sample lists about 610,000 distinct CDR3 sequences; roughly a tenth were seen once. This clonotype was observed at least ten times. Germline V gives CDR1 LGHNA, CDR2 YSLEER. V lost 1 base to trimming and J lost 5 bases; unmatched junction nucleotides: 2. The length of the CDR3 is 15 residues. This sequence joins TRBV4-3 and TRBJ2-1, with 10 bases fitting TRBD2. The sample was PBMCs from the stem cell graft donor, taken from the stem cell graft. The TCR originated in a human donor who donated a stem cell graft to a child with acute myeloid leukemia. The CDR3 DNA reads as TGCGCCAGCAGCCAAGGAGCGGGAGGGAACAATGAGCAGTTCTTC. This codes for CASSQGAGGNNEQFF.